There are many counts of the clone carrying this T cell receptor (beta chain). The target antigen is unknown. The data stem from a study of shared clonotypes between healthy human individuals. Study outcomes and limitations: Some naive CD4 clonotypes, 4% to 6%, turned up in common across four donors. Having only a few donors restricted how much genetic and exposure-history diversity was captured.

Genomic DNA belonging to each subset was distributed in equal measure over several immunoSEQ plates. Replicate sorted-subset PCRs were loaded with around 220 ng DNA, 30,000 or so T cell genomes. This table comes from immunoSEQ multiplex PCR, and its TCRdb copy is limited to in-frame clones, with some not included. The sample holds about 980,000 clones; around three quarters are singletons and the top ten take around 1.5%. The CDR3 is made up of 13 amino acids. Germline assignment: CDR1 SGHAT and CDR2 FQNNGV. The ends were cut back, 5 bases at V and 1 base at J, with 8 bases in the middle. Sequencing was carried out using memory CD4+ T cells sorted from blood. As to subset: CD45RA-negative fraction. This TCR was recovered from a man aged 18 to 29 in good health. V and J are TRBV11-2 and TRBJ2-5; D ambiguous. CDR3: CASSPRLQETQYF. CDR3 coding DNA: TGTGCCAGCAGCCCCCGGCTCCAAGAGACCCAGTACTTC.